This T cell receptor beta chain was sequenced during a study of T cell repertoires in cytomegalovirus infection. Across the whole study: Newly reported HLA-C-restricted and thoroughly characterized HLA-B-restricted CMV epitopes were employed. Matching HLA type and CMV infection were both indicated by public TCR beta signatures. Study-wide points: Ex vivo, HLA-C-restricted CMV-specific TCR beta clonotypes prevailed over the rest of the response. There were carriers of CMV plus the relevant HLA, and cumulative public TCR beta family frequency identified them.

This clonotype was detected only a few times. The antigen is unknown. Trimming took 5 bases from V and 0 from J, leaving 7 bases between them. The CDR3 extends over 13 amino acids. Germline V gene data show CDR1 as KGHSH and CDR2 as LQKENI. MiXCR, applied by TCRdb to the reads, yields one record per CDR3 protein. The sample lists about half a million distinct CDR3 sequences, about 42% occurring once. V gene TRBV18 combines with J gene TRBJ1-2; no firm D call. Sequences were derived from cultured PBMCs, sampled from culture after CMV antigen stimulation. This clonotype originated in a human donor in good health (CMV status not recorded). Some clones in this sample may be carry-over from other donors' samples. Written as DNA, the CDR3 is TGTGCCAGCTCAGAAACGACTAACTATGGCTACACCTTC. Residues: CASSETTNYGYTF. The full variable domain, in which reference TRBV18 and TRBJ1-2 provide the parts outside the CDR3, is NAGVMQNPRHLVRRRGQEARLRCSPMKGHSHVYWYRQLPEEGLKFMVYLQKENIIDESGMPKERFSAEFPKEGPSILRIQQVVRGDSAAYFCASSETTNYGYTFGSGTRLTVV.